This T cell receptor (beta chain) was captured in a study of PD-1 blockade in classical Hodgkin lymphoma. Overall study results and limits: Some patients began nivolumab under 1 year after ASCT. These patients were excluded from later analyses. Newly diagnosed patients were reported to start with lower TCR diversity than healthy donors.

This clone was detected once. The antigen remains unidentified. The repertoire was sequenced with immunoSEQ multiplex PCR; TCRdb's copy has only in-frame clones and lacks some. The repertoire holds 75,000 to 95,000 clones, with about 83% as singletons. The CDR3 sequence is 13 residues long. Trimming stripped 6 bases from V and 12 bases from J, with 18 bases between. Germline V gene data show CDR1 as SNHLY and CDR2 as FYNNEI. Specified time point: cycle 4 day 1 (C4D1), after five to seven weeks of nivolumab. Every patient had relapsed following autologous stem cell transplantation, and cohorts differed in brentuximab vedotin exposure. When best responses were assessed, they were complete response, partial response or progressive disease.

The specimen was peripheral blood mononuclear cells (PBMCs), collected before the fourth cycle of nivolumab. The TCR comes from a human donor with classical Hodgkin lymphoma. The genes are TRBV2 and TRBJ2-4; maybe TRBD1 (5 bases). CDR3 nucleotide sequence: TGTGCCAGCAGCGACAGAGTGAGTAGTCATCAGTACTTC. Translation: CASSDRVSSHQYF.